The 20 T cell receptor beta chains in this list originate from one sample, sequenced in a study of T cell responses to AZD1222 COVID-19 vaccine. Clones were sequenced by immunoSEQ multiplex PCR, and TCRdb holds only the in-frame ones, with some missing. The sample holds around 130,000 clones, approximately 88% seen once. Sequences were derived from peripheral blood, sampled on day 0 of MenACWY control vaccination. These receptors were taken from an adult in good health.

This clone was observed a single time. This sample includes further DNA sequences coding for the same CDR3. This chain uses TRBV9 with TRBJ1-5; perhaps TRBD1 as D (5 bases). Trimming cost V 0 bases and J 4 bases, with 8 bases left between them. The CDR3 contains 14 residues. Per the germline V gene, CDR1 is SGDLS and CDR2 is YYNGEE. This CDR3 reads CASSVGDGNQPQHF. In DNA, the CDR3 is TGTGCCAGCAGCGTAGGGGACGGGAATCAGCCCCAGCATTTT.

The genes are TRBV25-1 and TRBJ2-3, with D possibly being TRBD1 or TRBD2 (5 bases each). V was trimmed by 4 bases and J by 0 bases, leaving 20 bases between them. The CDR3 length is 18 residues. Germline CDR1 MGHDK, CDR2 SYGVNS. The CDR3 region is CASSGKGRGGISTDTQYF. CDR3 sequence (DNA): TGTGCCAGCAGTGGAAAAGGACGGGGCGGTATTAGCACAGATACGCAGTATTTT.

This chain links TRBV11-2 with TRBJ2-3; D uncertain. CDR1 and CDR2 (germline): SGHAT, FQNNGV. The CDR3 runs to 15 residues. Trimming removed 3 bases at V and 4 bases at J, with 14 bases between. Here the CDR3 reads CASSLDWRSPDTQYF. The CDR3 nucleotides read TGTGCCAGCAGCTTGGATTGGAGAAGCCCAGATACGCAGTATTTT.

The chain recombines TRBV10-3 with TRBJ2-6; possibly TRBD1 or TRBD2 for D (6 bases each). The CDR3 has 18 amino acids. Trimming cost V 9 bases and J 4 bases, with 25 bases left between them. Looked up from germline, CDR1 is ENHRY and CDR2 is SYGVKD. The CDR3 DNA reads as TGTGCCATTGGTGGGGGGCGCGTGCGGCCGGCCGGGGCCAACGTCCTGACTTTC. Residues: CAIGGGRVRPAGANVLTF.

J is TRBJ2-7 and V is TRBV11-2, with D hard to call. This CDR3 contains 13 residues. Trimming shortened V by 5 bases and J by 1 base, and 9 bases separated the two germline ends. Germline CDR1 reads SGHAT; CDR2 reads FQNNGV. CDR3 sequence (DNA): TGTGCCAGCAGCCCCCGACCTTCCTACGAGCAGTACTTC. Amino acids: CASSPRPSYEQYF.

This chain joins TRBV19 and TRBJ1-3; possibly TRBD1 for D (5 bases). The V gene's germline CDR1 is LNHDA and CDR2 SQIVND (reference sequence). This CDR3 spans 16 amino acids. Trimming shortened V by 10 bases and J by 0 bases, and 19 bases separated the two germline ends. CDR3 DNA: TGTGCCACCCTGCCGGGGGGAACTAGCTCTGGAAACACCATATATTTT. Protein product: CATLPGGTSSGNTIYF.

The V and J genes are TRBV4-1 and TRBJ1-5; D gene ambiguous. There are 14 residues in the CDR3. Germline V gene data show CDR1 as MGHRA and CDR2 as YSYEKL. Trimming stripped 2 bases from V and 7 bases from J, with 12 bases between. DNA of the CDR3: TGCGCCAGCAGCCAACAGACGGTATGGCAGCCCCAGCATTTT. This sequence encodes CASSQQTVWQPQHF.

The DNA for the CDR3 is TGCGCCAGCAGAGTCGCCACAGCGAACACCGGGGAGCTGTTTTTT. Translation: CASRVATANTGELFF. This chain uses TRBV5-1 with TRBJ2-2; D gene unclear. Germline CDR1 is SGHRS and CDR2 is YFSETQ. This CDR3 region has 15 residues. The germline V and J ends were trimmed by 5 bases and 0 bases, with 11 bases remaining between them.

This clone has a single count. J is TRBJ1-2 and V is TRBV28, with 9 bases matching TRBD1. V trimming: 4 bases; J trimming: 2 bases; junction bases outside the gene matches: 8. Germline V gene lookup returns CDR1 MDHEN and CDR2 SYDVKM. CDR3 length: 16 residues. The CDR3 DNA is TGTGCCAGCAGTTCTTCCTTGACAGGGGGGAACTATGGCTACACCTTC. This codes for CASSSSLTGGNYGYTF.

CDR3 nucleotides: TGTGCCAGCATGAGTGATAACAATGAGCAGTTCTTC. Translated, it gives CASMSDNNEQFF. V usage is TRBV12-3 or TRBV12-4 and J usage is TRBJ2-1; D is undetermined. V was cut by 7 bases and J by 5 bases, with 9 bases left in between. The CDR3 has 12 amino acids.

The chain combines TRBV6-5 with TRBJ1-1, with D hard to call. The germline V gene encodes CDR1 MNHEY and CDR2 SVGAGI. Trimming cost V 9 bases and J 6 bases, with 17 bases left between them. CDR3 size: 13 residues. CDR3 nucleotides: TGTGCCAGTTTGACCAGACCCTACGCTGAAGCTTTCTTT. It codes for CASLTRPYAEAFF.

The CDR3 nucleotides are TGTGCCAGCAGTGAAGGGGGACGGAGCTACAATGAGCAGTTCTTC. It encodes CASSEGGRSYNEQFF. This rearrangement joins TRBV2 to TRBJ2-1; either TRBD1 or TRBD2 may supply D (5 bases each). CDR1 is SNHLY, CDR2 FYNNEI, per germline. Trimming removed 1 base at V and 3 bases at J, with 10 bases between. The CDR3 has 15 amino acids.

This sequence joins TRBV5-6 and TRBJ1-3; D is unclear. The CDR3 loop spans 14 amino acids. The V end was cut by 1 base, the J end by 2 bases, with 7 bases between. Germline V gene lookup returns CDR1 SGHDT and CDR2 YYEEEE. In DNA, the CDR3 is TGTGCCAGCAGCTTGCCGGAGGCTGGAAACACCATATATTTT. This gives the protein CASSLPEAGNTIYF.

This chain joins TRBV4-2 and TRBJ2-7; 7 bases are a match to TRBD2. From germline, CDR1 is LGHNA and CDR2 YNFKEQ. This CDR3 is 16 amino acids long. V lost 1 base, J lost 1 base, and 7 bases stayed unmatched. The DNA of the CDR3 is TGTGCCAGCAGCCAAGCTCTGGCTAGCGGATCCTACGAGCAGTACTTC. Its protein product is CASSQALASGSYEQYF.

The V and J genes are TRBV30 and TRBJ1-5, with D tentatively TRBD1 (6 bases). The V end lost 2 bases, the J end lost 9 bases, and 14 bases lay between the germline ends. CDR3 length: 13 amino acids. CDR1 and CDR2 from the germline V gene are GTSNPN and SVGIG (reference sequence). The chain's CDR3 is CAWSRDIQGPQHF. CDR3 coding DNA: TGTGCCTGGAGTAGGGACATTCAGGGGCCCCAGCATTTT.

The V call is TRBV25-1, the J call TRBJ2-3; the D call may be TRBD1 or TRBD2 (5 bases each). V was cut by 7 bases and J by 3 bases, with 17 bases left in between. Per germline, CDR1 MGHDK and CDR2 SYGVNS. The CDR3 runs 15 residues. In nucleotides, the CDR3 is TGTGCCAGCACCAAAGGGACCACTTGGACAGATACGCAGTATTTT. Its protein is CASTKGTTWTDTQYF.

This clone came up once. The chain combines TRBV21-1 with TRBJ1-2; the table's TRBD1 call for D was not verified on the DNA. TRBV21-1 is deemed a pseudogene. This CDR3 is 16 amino acids long. The DNA for the CDR3 is TGTGCCAGCAGCAGGGACAGGGGGCGATCGTACTATGGCTACACCTTC. It is translated as CASSRDRGRSYYGYTF.

This chain links TRBV6-4 with TRBJ2-3, with 7 bases matching TRBD2. CDR3 length: 14 residues. With V trimmed by 7 bases and J by 4 bases, 8 bases remained unmatched. The germline V gene has CDR1 MRHNA and CDR2 SNTAGT. DNA of the CDR3: TGTGCCAGCAAGGGCTCGGCGGGAGCAGATACGCAGTATTTT. Its translation: CASKGSAGADTQYF.

CDR3 region: CASSFNIGVYEQYF. For the CDR3, the DNA is TGCGCCAGCAGCTTCAATATCGGGGTCTACGAGCAGTACTTC. The chain combines TRBV5-1 with TRBJ2-7, with a tentative D call TRBD2 (5 bases). The germline CDR1 and CDR2 sequences are SGHRS and YFSETQ. The CDR3 has 14 amino acids. V was trimmed by 2 bases and J by 3 bases, leaving 12 bases between them.

The genes are TRBV2 and TRBJ1-2; 7 positions agree with TRBD1. CDR1 is SNHLY, CDR2 FYNNEI, per germline. The junction had 10 bases not matched to a gene; V was cut back by 6 bases and J by 6 bases. The CDR3 spans 14 residues. CDR3 DNA: TGTGCCAGCAGGATAGACAGGGACGGGCATGGCTACACCTTC. It is translated as CASRIDRDGHGYTF.